This entry lists 24 T cell receptor beta chains sequenced from one sample in a study of blood T cell repertoires in COVID-19. Some clones are missing from TCRdb's copy, which holds only in-frame ones; the method was immunoSEQ multiplex PCR. The table shows about 200,000 clones, with 70% to 90% occurring only once. The sequencing sample was made of peripheral blood. These receptors all stem from a woman in her 70s with acute or convalescent COVID-19.

CDR3 protein: CASTPQGVPTDTQYF. Here the CDR3 DNA reads TGTGCCAGCACCCCTCAGGGCGTTCCCACAGATACGCAGTATTTT. The rearrangement links TRBV6-6 to TRBJ2-3; maybe TRBD1 (5 bases). V lost 7 bases and J lost 2, with 16 bases in between. Germline-derived CDR1 and CDR2 are MNHNY and SVGAGI (reference sequence). This CDR3 has 15 amino acids.

V usage is TRBV2 and J usage is TRBJ1-2, with D unresolved. Germline lookup yields CDR1 SNHLY and CDR2 FYNNEI. V lost 6 bases and J 6 bases, leaving 17 bases between the germline ends. CDR3 length: 14 amino acids. DNA for the CDR3: TGTGCCAGCAGACCGACCCACGGAGGGCATGGCTACACCTTC. Its protein is CASRPTHGGHGYTF.

As concerns this clone: Its ends do not fully match the called genes, so a read error is possible. The chain carries TRBV4-1 and TRBJ1-5; 11 bases match TRBD1. CDR1 and CDR2 from the germline V gene are MGHRA and YSYEKL. The CDR3 is 17 amino acids. This chain's CDR3 is CASSLGQGANGNRPQHF. The CDR3 DNA sequence: TGCGCCAGCAGTCTTGGACAGGGGGCAAATGGAAATCGGCCCCAGCATTTT.

V is TRBV19 and J is TRBJ2-2; 8 bases line up with TRBD2. The ends lost 5 bases at V and 4 bases at J; junction bases unmatched: 9. Looked up from germline, CDR1 is LNHDA and CDR2 is SQIVND (reference sequence). CDR3 length: 16 residues. The CDR3 sequence: CASSPGVAGFTGELFF. The CDR3 nucleotides read TGTGCCAGTAGTCCCGGGGTAGCGGGATTCACCGGGGAGCTGTTTTTT.

The chain has TRBV6-6 and TRBJ2-6; D may be TRBD1 (5 bases). The germline V gene encodes CDR1 MNHNY and CDR2 SVGAGI (reference sequence). The CDR3 is made up of 16 amino acids. Deletions cut 3 bases from V and 1 base from J, with 10 bases between. The CDR3 reads CASSYAGRSGANVLTF. CDR3 DNA sequence: TGTGCCAGCAGTTATGCAGGGCGGTCTGGGGCCAACGTCCTGACTTTC.

This chain joins TRBV7-2 and TRBJ2-1, with D tentatively TRBD1 (6 bases). V dropped 0 bases and J dropped 1 base, with 7 bases sitting between them. CDR3 length: 15 residues. Germline CDR1 SGHTA, CDR2 FQGNSA. The CDR3 sequence is CASSLAQGSYNEQFF. CDR3 coding DNA: TGTGCCAGCAGCTTAGCGCAGGGGTCCTACAATGAGCAGTTCTTC.

The CDR3 sequence is CATSQAGQPQHF. The CDR3 nucleotides read TGTGCCACCAGTCAAGCAGGACAGCCCCAGCATTTT. The chain combines TRBV5-6 with TRBJ1-5; no reliable D call. Germline loops: CDR1 SGHDT, CDR2 YYEEEE. V was shortened by 9 bases and J by 7 bases, with 14 bases between the two germline ends. There are 12 residues in the CDR3.

V gene TRBV5-6 combines with J gene TRBJ2-5; weak D call: TRBD1 (5 bases). The length of the CDR3 is 13 residues. Germline V CDR1 and CDR2: SGHDT, YYEEEE. Trimming pared 4 bases from V and 5 bases from J, leaving 12 bases between. The CDR3 spells CASSPGPGETQYF. The CDR3 DNA is TGTGCCAGCAGCCCTGGGCCAGGGGAGACCCAGTACTTC.

The chain combines TRBV4-1 with TRBJ2-1, with TRBD1 matching over 7 bases. Per germline, CDR1 MGHRA and CDR2 YSYEKL. The length of the CDR3 is 18 residues. Trimming removed 0 bases from V and 2 bases from J; junction bases left unmatched: 10. The CDR3: CASSQDRGQTGPYNEQFF. CDR3 DNA: TGCGCCAGCAGCCAAGATCGGGGCCAGACAGGGCCCTACAATGAGCAGTTCTTC.

This clone came up once. The chain recombines TRBV18 with TRBJ2-7; the match to TRBD1 covers 7 bases. CDR1 and CDR2 (germline): KGHSH, LQKENI. The junction had 12 bases not matched to a gene; V was cut back by 1 base and J by 6 bases. The CDR3 extends over 16 amino acids. CDR3 nucleotides: TGTGCCAGCTCACCACGACAAACCGGGACAGTGGCCGAGCAGTACTTC. Translating it yields CASSPRQTGTVAEQYF. Filled out from reference TRBV18 and TRBJ2-7, the complete variable domain reads NAGVMQNPRHLVRRRGQEARLRCSPMKGHSHVYWYRQLPEEGLKFMVYLQKENIIDESGMPKERFSAEFPKEGPSILRIQQVVRGDSAAYFCASSPRQTGTVAEQYFGPGTRLTVT.

The genes are TRBV6-1 and TRBJ2-7; TRBD1 matches at 7 bases. Germline assignment: CDR1 MNHNS and CDR2 SASEGT. This CDR3 is built from 15 residues. The J segment lost 7 bases and the V segment lost 2 bases, leaving 11 bases of the junction unmatched. CDR3 bases: TGTGCCAGCAGTGAATTACGGACAGGTGCTGGGGAGCAGTACTTC. Amino acid sequence: CASSELRTGAGEQYF.

CDR3 sequence: CASSSEYSGNTIYF. The CDR3 DNA is TGTGCCAGCAGCTCCGAGTACTCTGGAAACACCATATATTTT. V gene TRBV7-2 combines with J gene TRBJ1-3; D ambiguous. Germline CDR1 reads SGHTA; CDR2 reads FQGNSA. The CDR3 is made up of 14 amino acids. The V and J ends lost 4 bases and 0 bases respectively, with 7 bases between them. Full variable domain (remainder filled in from reference TRBV7-2 and TRBJ1-3): GAGVSQSPSNKVTEKGKDVELRCDPISGHTALYWYRQSLGQGLEFLIYFQGNSAPDKSGLPSDRFSAERTGGSVSTLTIQRTQQEDSAVYLCASSSEYSGNTIYFGEGSWLTVV.

This chain uses TRBV2 with TRBJ2-2, with D possibly matching TRBD1 (5 bases). V was shortened by 6 bases and J by 6 bases, with 11 bases between the two germline ends. Germline assignment: CDR1 SNHLY and CDR2 FYNNEI. The CDR3 length is 13 residues. This CDR3 reads CASSQSGSGELFF. Here the CDR3 DNA reads TGTGCCAGCAGCCAATCAGGGTCCGGGGAGCTGTTTTTT.

The J gene is TRBJ1-1, the V gene TRBV23-1, with 7 bases aligning to TRBD1. TRBV23-1 counts as an open reading frame of uncertain function. The CDR3 length is 18 residues. V lost 6 bases, J lost 6 bases, and 22 bases stayed unmatched. DNA for the CDR3: TGCGCCAGCAGCAAGAGGACAGGATGCGATCCCCCTAGCCCTGAAGCTTTCTTT. It codes for CASSKRTGCDPPSPEAFF.

This chain links TRBV6-5 with TRBJ1-2; tentative D call: TRBD1 (5 bases). Trimming pared 3 bases from V and 7 bases from J, leaving 6 bases between. The CDR3 is made up of 11 amino acids. From germline, CDR1 is MNHEY and CDR2 SVGAGI. CDR3 bases: TGTGCCAGCAGTTATGGGGCTGGCTACACCTTC. It encodes CASSYGAGYTF.

Only a few counts were recorded for this clone. The chain uses TRBV3-1 (or the pseudogene TRBV3-2) and TRBJ2-3; 16 nucleotides line up with TRBD2. V trimming: 5 bases; J trimming: 6 bases; junction bases outside the gene matches: 8. CDR3 length equals 17 residues. Germline V CDR1 and CDR2: LGHDT, YNNKEL (reference sequence). The CDR3 nucleotides are TGTGCCAGCAGCGTCGGGACTAGCGGGGGGGTAAGGGATACGCAGTATTTT. It is translated as CASSVGTSGGVRDTQYF.

This sequence joins TRBV30 and TRBJ1-1, with 7 bases lining up with TRBD1. V shed 8 bases and J 4 bases; nucleotides not matched to a gene: 22. The CDR3 runs 17 residues. Germline values: CDR1 GTSNPN, CDR2 SVGIG (reference sequence). The CDR3 loop is CAHYCADSGTEGTEAFF. CDR3 DNA: TGTGCCCACTATTGTGCGGATTCCGGGACAGAGGGCACTGAAGCTTTCTTT.

This clone came up once. The chain has TRBV28 and TRBJ2-7; D is perhaps TRBD2 (5 bases). Looked up from germline, CDR1 is MDHEN and CDR2 is SYDVKM. There are 15 residues in the CDR3. The V end was cut by 2 bases, the J end by 2 bases, with 13 bases between. The CDR3 spells CASSLRSGVAYEQYF. The CDR3, as DNA: TGTGCCAGCAGTTTAAGGAGCGGAGTTGCCTACGAGCAGTACTTC.

The chain joins TRBV14 to TRBJ2-3, with D perhaps matching TRBD2 (5 bases). This CDR3 has 17 amino acids. CDR1 and CDR2 (germline): SGHDN, FVKESK. The ends were cut back, 9 bases at V and 1 base at J, with 23 bases in the middle. The CDR3 spells CASSKRKFGIRTDTQYF. The DNA for the CDR3 is TGTGCCAGTAGTAAGCGGAAATTTGGAATTCGCACAGATACGCAGTATTTT.

CDR3: CASSIEPRRSSTSNQPQHF. In nucleotides, the CDR3 is TGTGCCAGTAGTATAGAACCACGGCGGAGCAGTACCTCCAATCAGCCCCAGCATTTT. The rearrangement uses TRBV19 and TRBJ1-5; D is unresolved. The CDR3 covers 19 residues. The V gene lost 0 bases and the J gene lost 3 bases, with 21 bases spanning the gap. Per germline, CDR1 LNHDA and CDR2 SQIVND (reference sequence).

The J gene is TRBJ1-2, the V gene TRBV9, with 7 bases lining up with TRBD1. Germline-derived CDR1 and CDR2 are SGDLS and YYNGEE. The CDR3 is 13 residues long. Trimming at V came to 0 bases and at J to 4 bases, leaving 0 bases not matched to a gene. This CDR3 is CASSVAGGYGYTF. The CDR3 bases are TGTGCCAGCAGCGTAGCAGGGGGCTATGGCTACACCTTC.

This chain joins TRBV24-1 and TRBJ2-1; 7 positions agree with TRBD1. V shed 3 bases, J shed 7 bases, and the junction held 8 bases outside the gene matches. CDR1 and CDR2 from the germline V gene are KGHDR and SFDVKD. The CDR3 totals 15 residues. In nucleotides, the CDR3 is TGTGCCACCAGTGATCCCACCACAGGGGTGAATGAGCAGTTCTTC. Translating gives CATSDPTTGVNEQFF.

The rearrangement joins TRBV28 to TRBJ2-7; 10 bases map to TRBD1. In germline, CDR1 is MDHEN, CDR2 SYDVKM. CDR3 size: 15 residues. With 4 bases clipped from V and 6 bases from J, the junction kept 9 bases outside the gene matches. DNA of the CDR3: TGTGCCAGCAGTTCTCGGGGGACAGGGGTTGTCGAGCAGTACTTC. Its protein is CASSSRGTGVVEQYF.

On this clone itself: Different DNA sequences within this sample yield the same CDR3. This chain links TRBV5-1 with TRBJ1-1; TRBD1 agrees at 8 bases. In germline, CDR1 is SGHRS, CDR2 YFSETQ. The CDR3 runs to 16 residues. V lost 0 bases to trimming and J lost 4 bases; unmatched junction nucleotides: 8. The chain's CDR3 is CASSLDPQGGGTEAFF. CDR3 in DNA: TGCGCCAGCAGCTTGGACCCACAGGGGGGAGGCACTGAAGCTTTCTTT.